These 3 T cell receptor beta chains came from one sample sequenced in a study of technical replicates of blood from several donors. Generated by immunoSEQ multiplex PCR, the TCRdb table keeps only in-frame clones and is missing some. Among 76,000 or so clones listed, 80% to 90% were seen once. The sample consisted of PBMCs. The receptors were sampled from a human donor in good health. Some clones in this sample may be carry-over from other donors' samples.

About this clone itself: At one boundary the junction diverges from the germline segment, which might be a read error. V is TRBV4-3 and J is TRBJ2-3, with a possible D match to TRBD1 (5 bases). Per germline, CDR1 LGHNA and CDR2 YSLEER. This CDR3 is built from 14 residues. CDR3 DNA sequence: TGCGCCAGCAGCCAAGCTTGGGGCACAGATACGCAGTACTTT. It yields the protein CASSQAWGTDTQYF.

The chain joins TRBV12-5 to TRBJ2-7; possible D gene TRBD1, 5 bases. V lost 1 base and J 3 bases, leaving 13 bases between the germline ends. From germline, CDR1 is LGHNT and CDR2 FRNRAP. CDR3 length: 15 residues. This CDR3 is CASGLDDRDFYEQYF. Here the CDR3 DNA reads TGTGCTAGTGGTTTGGACGACAGAGACTTCTACGAGCAGTACTTC.

The chain uses TRBV7-2 and TRBJ1-1; 8 bases agree with TRBD1. CDR1 and CDR2 (germline): SGHTA, FQGNSA. This CDR3 spans 14 amino acids. V dropped 4 bases and J dropped 4; count of bases not matched to a gene: 5. CDR3: CASSSQGAGTEAFF. The CDR3 nucleotides are TGTGCCAGCAGCTCCCAGGGGGCGGGCACTGAAGCTTTCTTT.